This note documents a single TCR beta chain sequence. It has no known antigen specificity. Within one base of it there is no much larger clone, and no base qualities were kept. In the germline V gene, CDR1 corresponds to SGHTA and CDR2 to FQGNSA. The CDR3 runs 16 amino acids, cysteine and phenylalanine included. The kept DNA is CDR3 alone, 48 bases in frame from the first base. Deletion took 1 base off V and 6 bases off J, with a span of 17 bases between the germline ends. The data were taken from a study of early T cells in non-severe SARS-CoV-2 infection (dated by TCRdb to 2020 to 2022). With regard to the full study: TCR sequencing used bulk RNA from unsorted whole blood, so alpha and beta chains could not be paired. General findings and caveats noted by the study authors: Matching against VDJdb was skewed toward anti-spike CD8 responses, likely underestimated virus-specific expansions, and missed private and CD4 specificities.

The study was a case-control design nested within a healthcare worker cohort in London, UK, with weekly nasopharyngeal swab PCR tests and blood sampling. Healthcare workers were enrolled in the week of the UK lockdown, from 23 to 31 March 2020, and were followed every week for up to roughly 16 weeks. Library generation was performed with 5' RACE. This sample was sequenced with a NextSeq 500. To correct for sequencing error and PCR bias, the TCR library protocol tagged individual cDNA molecules with unique molecular identifiers. TCR alpha and beta chains were both sequenced, and the abundances of alpha and beta sequences in each sample were closely correlated with each other. Processing in the source paper ran as follows. V gene, J gene and CDR3 annotation of TCR sequences was performed with Decombinator V4. TCRs were defined as expanded if a significant change between any two time points was detected under a Poisson model with p below 0.0001. TCR abundances were normalised to the total number of TCRs sequenced per sample and expressed as counts per million. TRAV1-2 paired with TRAJ12, TRAJ20 or TRAJ33 defined MAIT TCRs, while TRAV10 paired with TRAJ18 defined iNKT TCRs. VDJdb, accessed on 1 November 2021, was searched for TCRs annotated for CMV, EBV and SARS-CoV-2, and TCRs annotated for more than one antigen were excluded. TCRdb passed the public sequencing reads through fastp at Q25 and MiXCR, retaining productive beta sequences. For every CDR3 protein sequence, its rows merge into one entry that carries the most common genes and DNA. These V and J calls originate from TCRdb's pipeline instead of the authors' own analysis. For this sample the table gives over 30,000 distinct CDR3 sequences, of which around 6.9% were detected only once. About 13% of the sample is taken by the ten largest.

This chain joins TRBV7-2 to TRBJ2-3; no D gene is confidently identified. Specimen: whole blood, collected at baseline. The source is an adult who was a healthcare worker with PCR-confirmed SARS-CoV-2 infection or an uninfected control (not recorded which). The CDR3 reads CASSLGTGIRTDTQYF. The nucleotides read TGTGCCAGCAGCTTAGGCACCGGAATAAGAACGGATACGCAGTATTTT.